This record looks at one T cell receptor beta chain sequence and its context. Germline CDR1 is SGHDT and CDR2 is YYEEEE. V dropped 5 bases and J dropped 4; count of bases not matched to a gene: 3. The CDR3 is made up of 13 amino acids. In the source study's methods: Reference gene primer amplification yielded estimated nucleated cell counts. The method was immunoSEQ multiplex PCR; TCRdb's version includes in-frame clones alone and lacks a portion of them. The V and J calls and clone size are taken from that table; D and trimming were inferred from the DNA. The sample has 35,000 to 50,000 clones, roughly 87% seen once. The data were obtained in a study of blood T cell repertoires in COVID-19. About the research overall: The United States, Italy and Spain supplied acute and convalescent COVID-19 samples. In each case, the material was cDNA or gDNA derived from T cells, B-cell-depleted T cells, or PBMCs.

V and J are TRBV5-6 and TRBJ2-5; 9 nucleotides line up with TRBD1. The source material was peripheral blood. The source is a woman aged 55-70 years with acute or convalescent COVID-19. Here the CDR3 DNA reads TGTGCCAGCAGTAGGACAGGGGTAGAGACCCAGTACTTC. Translation gives CASSRTGVETQYF.